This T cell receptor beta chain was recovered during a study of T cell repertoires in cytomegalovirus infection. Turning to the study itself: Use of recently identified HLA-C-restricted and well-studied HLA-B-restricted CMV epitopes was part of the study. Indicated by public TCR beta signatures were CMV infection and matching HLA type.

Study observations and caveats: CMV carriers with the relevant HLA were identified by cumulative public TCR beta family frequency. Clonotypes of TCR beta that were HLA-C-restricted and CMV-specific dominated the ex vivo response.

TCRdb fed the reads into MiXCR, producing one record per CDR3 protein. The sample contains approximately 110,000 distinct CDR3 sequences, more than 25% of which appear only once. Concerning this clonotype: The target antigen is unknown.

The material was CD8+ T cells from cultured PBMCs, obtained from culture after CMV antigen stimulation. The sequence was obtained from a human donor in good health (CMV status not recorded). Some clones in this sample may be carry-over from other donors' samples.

CDR3 DNA sequence: TGCGCCAGCAGCCAAGACCCACTAGCGGGGGGGCAGGTTGAGCAGTTCTTC. It encodes CASSQDPLAGGQVEQFF. The chain carries TRBV4-1 and TRBJ2-1; TRBD2 aligns across 13 bases. The CDR3 is 17 residues long. V shed 0 bases and J 9 bases; nucleotides not matched to a gene: 8. Germline lookup yields CDR1 MGHRA and CDR2 YSYEKL.